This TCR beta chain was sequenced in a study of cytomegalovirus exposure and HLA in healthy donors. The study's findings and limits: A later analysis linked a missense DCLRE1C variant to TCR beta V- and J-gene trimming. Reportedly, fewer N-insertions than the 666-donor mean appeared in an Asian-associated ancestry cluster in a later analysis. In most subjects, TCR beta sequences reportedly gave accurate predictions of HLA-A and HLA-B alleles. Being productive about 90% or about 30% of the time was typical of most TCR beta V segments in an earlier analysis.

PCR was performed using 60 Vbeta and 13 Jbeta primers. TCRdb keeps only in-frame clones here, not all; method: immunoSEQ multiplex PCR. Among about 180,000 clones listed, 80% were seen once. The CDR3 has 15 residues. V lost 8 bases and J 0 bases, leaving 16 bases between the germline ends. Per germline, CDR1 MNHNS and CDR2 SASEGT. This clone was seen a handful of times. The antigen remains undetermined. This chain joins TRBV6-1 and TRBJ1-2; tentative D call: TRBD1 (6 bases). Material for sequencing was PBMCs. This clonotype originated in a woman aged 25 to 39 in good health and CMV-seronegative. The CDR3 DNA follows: TGTGCCAGCCGATTCGGGACACCAGCTAACTATGGCTACACCTTC. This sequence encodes CASRFGTPANYGYTF.